The subject of this entry is one T cell receptor beta chain. This entry is derived from a study of blood T cells in healthy people across ages. This CDR3 has 15 residues. The ends were cut back, 5 bases at V and 0 bases at J, with 14 bases in the middle. Germline CDR1 is MDHEN and CDR2 is SYDVKM. A sample-barcoded 5' primer and a J-beta primer mix were used in a second PCR of roughly 7 to 11 cycles. Each TCR beta cDNA got a 12-nucleotide random molecular identifier. There were at least 3 million CDR3-containing paired-end reads obtained from each sample. TCRdb used MiXCR to reprocess the 5' RACE reads, holding one entry per CDR3 protein. The repertoire includes around 1,600,000 distinct CDR3 sequences, approximately 43% of them detected once, and about 4% sits in the top ten.

This rearrangement joins TRBV28 to TRBJ2-7; D is undetermined. The sequencing sample was made of blood. The origin of this receptor is a woman between 18 and 29 years old in good health. The DNA of the CDR3 is TGTGCCAGCAGTACCCCCCAGGCTGTCTCCTACGAGCAGTACTTC. It codes for CASSTPQAVSYEQYF.